Below, 16 T cell receptor beta chains from the same sample are listed, as sequenced in a study of OX40 agonist ivuxolimab in advanced cancers. Assay used: immunoSEQ multiplex PCR; TCRdb lists only in-frame clones, some missing. The data show more than 25,000 clones, roughly 74% seen once. The specimen comprised CD4+ or CD8+ T cells sorted from blood, sampled in a trial of the OX40 agonist ivuxolimab. Every receptor here comes from an adult with an advanced solid tumor such as melanoma, head and neck, liver or kidney cancer.

The chain combines TRBV7-9 with TRBJ2-1; either TRBD1 or TRBD2 may fit D (6 bases each). Germline CDR1 SEHNR, CDR2 FQNEAQ (reference sequence). Trimming removed 1 base at V and 4 bases at J, with 17 bases between. The CDR3 spans 17 residues. The CDR3 is CASSLEFPGAPYNEQFF. DNA for the CDR3: TGTGCCAGCAGCTTAGAGTTTCCGGGGGCCCCTTACAATGAGCAGTTCTTC.

This clone came up a few times. This sequence joins TRBV30 and TRBJ1-1, with D possibly TRBD1 on 6 matching bases. Germline CDR1 and CDR2: GTSNPN and SVGIG (reference sequence). The CDR3 totals 12 residues. Deletions cut 0 bases from V and 11 bases from J, with 13 bases between. DNA for the CDR3: TGTGCCTGGAGTGTAGGGGGGCCCTCCGCTTTCTTT. It specifies CAWSVGGPSAFF.

The rearrangement joins TRBV6-1 to TRBJ1-1; D gene unclear. Germline CDR1 is MNHNS and CDR2 is SASEGT. The CDR3 totals 12 residues. V was shortened by 5 bases and J by 1 base, with 5 bases between the two germline ends. CDR3 DNA: TGTGCCAGCAGTATAAGGAACACTGAAGCTTTCTTT. It specifies CASSIRNTEAFF.

The chain joins TRBV4-1 to TRBJ2-5; 8 bases are a match to TRBD2. The trim removed 5 bases at V and 4 bases at J, leaving 15 bases unmatched. Germline loops: CDR1 MGHRA, CDR2 YSYEKL. The CDR3 extends over 17 amino acids. CDR3 region: CASSSLAGPPFIETQYF. CDR3 bases: TGCGCCAGCAGCTCCTTAGCGGGGCCTCCCTTTATAGAGACCCAGTACTTC.

In its sample, this clone was seen once. V and J are TRBV28 and TRBJ2-6; D might be TRBD1 (5 bases). The germline V gene encodes CDR1 MDHEN and CDR2 SYDVKM. The CDR3 is 13 residues long. Trimming pared 10 bases from V and 4 bases from J, leaving 11 bases between. The CDR3 bases are TGTGCCACCCAGGGATCCGGGGCCAACGTCCTGACTTTC. As protein: CATQGSGANVLTF.

This chain uses TRBV7-6 with TRBJ2-7; a weak D match, TRBD2 (6 bases). The CDR3 is made up of 14 amino acids. The germline V gene has CDR1 SGHVS and CDR2 FNYEAQ. V was clipped by 2 bases and J by 6 bases, with 14 bases between them. DNA of the CDR3: TGTGCCAGCAGCTTAAGTTTTCCGCGGGGCGAGCAGTACGTC. Residues: CASSLSFPRGEQYV.

The CDR3 protein is CASSVLDRDSPLHF. CDR3 sequence (DNA): TGCGCCAGCAGTGTTCTGGACAGGGATTCACCCCTCCACTTT. V usage is TRBV5-1 and J usage is TRBJ1-6, with 8 bases aligning to TRBD1. The V segment lost 5 bases and the J segment 8 bases; nucleotides outside the gene matches: 6. This CDR3 is built from 14 residues. Germline V gives CDR1 SGHRS, CDR2 YFSETQ.

V usage is TRBV7-3 and J usage is TRBJ2-2; no clear D gene. Trimming took off 1 base at V and 1 base at J, with 10 bases between the two ends. Looked up from germline, CDR1 is SGHTA and CDR2 is FQGTGA. The CDR3 length is 16 residues. The CDR3 nucleotides are TGTGCCAGCAGCTTAAACGCCAGGAGGAACACCGGGGAGCTGTTTTTT. Its translation: CASSLNARRNTGELFF.

The V call is TRBV15, the J call TRBJ2-5; TRBD1 aligns across 9 bases. V trimming: 5 bases; J trimming: 1 base; junction bases outside the gene matches: 8. Germline CDR1 and CDR2: LNHNV and YYDKDF (reference sequence). The CDR3 is made up of 16 amino acids. The CDR3 reads CATSPTGGDSQETQYF. The CDR3 nucleotides read TGTGCCACCAGCCCGACAGGGGGGGACTCCCAAGAGACCCAGTACTTC.

The chain links TRBV7-2 to TRBJ2-7, with a tentative D call TRBD2 (6 bases). Germline V gene lookup returns CDR1 SGHTA and CDR2 FQGNSA. The CDR3 is 14 residues long. V shed 3 bases and J shed 5 bases, with 14 bases lying between them. Here the CDR3 reads CASSFQTGEHEQYF. CDR3 DNA: TGTGCCAGCAGCTTCCAAACGGGGGAACACGAGCAGTACTTC.

CDR3 residues: CASSLFRPSGGTYEQYF. The CDR3 nucleotides read TGTGCCAGCAGTTTGTTCCGGCCTAGCGGGGGGACCTACGAGCAGTACTTC. The chain links TRBV27 to TRBJ2-7, with 11 bases aligning to TRBD2. Trimming cost V 3 bases and J 2 bases; bases outside gene matches: 9. This CDR3 is built from 17 residues. Germline V CDR1 and CDR2: MNHEY, SMNVEV (reference sequence).

The rearrangement joins TRBV27 to TRBJ1-2, with a possible D match to TRBD1 (5 bases). The V gene lost 5 bases and the J gene lost 0 bases, with 7 bases spanning the gap. Germline CDR1 is MNHEY and CDR2 is SMNVEV (reference sequence). The CDR3 contains 13 residues. The chain's CDR3 is CASSEGPNYGYTF. Here the CDR3 DNA reads TGTGCCAGCAGTGAGGGACCTAACTATGGCTACACCTTC.

This clone was seen only once. The chain uses TRBV7-9 and TRBJ2-4; no definite D call. CDR3 length: 15 amino acids. V was pared by 1 base and J by 4 bases, with 11 bases between. Germline loops: CDR1 SEHNR, CDR2 FQNEAQ (reference sequence). Here the CDR3 reads CASSLVGQVKNIQYF. CDR3 sequence (DNA): TGTGCCAGCAGCTTAGTAGGCCAGGTGAAAAACATTCAGTACTTC. The variable domain in full, completed from reference TRBV7-9 and TRBJ2-4, reads DTGVSQNPRHKITKRGQNVTFRCDPISEHNRLYWYRQTLGQGPEFLTYFQNEAQLEKSRLLSDRFSAERPKGSFSTLEIQRTEQGDSAMYLCASSLVGQVKNIQYFGAGTRLSVL.

The V and J genes are TRBV19 and TRBJ2-6; D is perhaps TRBD1 (6 bases). There are 16 residues in the CDR3. The germline CDR1 and CDR2 sequences are LNHDA and SQIVND (reference sequence). V gave up 7 bases and J gave up 7 bases, with 20 bases separating them. CDR3 residues: CASNSQGKAGANVLTF. The CDR3 DNA follows: TGTGCCAGTAATTCACAGGGTAAGGCCGGTGCCAACGTCCTGACTTTC.

J is TRBJ1-1 and V is TRBV5-1, with D perhaps matching TRBD1 (6 bases). The CDR3 is 17 residues long. CDR1 and CDR2 from the germline V gene are SGHRS and YFSETQ. V dropped 3 bases and J dropped 0 bases, with 18 bases sitting between them. CDR3 amino acids: CASSWLGQTILNTEAFF. The CDR3, as DNA: TGCGCCAGCAGCTGGTTAGGACAGACCATTTTGAACACTGAAGCTTTCTTT.

CDR3 DNA: TGTGCCAGTAGGCTGCAGGGCGGAAACTATGGCTACACCTTC. Translating gives CASRLQGGNYGYTF. This chain uses TRBV19 with TRBJ1-2, with D perhaps TRBD1 (5 bases). Trimming removed 6 bases at V and 2 bases at J, with 13 bases between. From germline, CDR1 is LNHDA and CDR2 SQIVND (reference sequence). The CDR3 length is 14 residues.